This TCR beta chain was observed in a study of cytomegalovirus exposure and HLA in healthy donors. Whole-study findings and limits: Owing to their indistinguishability, certain V segments, notably TRBV6-2 and TRBV6-3, were excluded.

This clone was picked up a small number of times. Its antigen remains unidentified. The length of the CDR3 is 14 residues. Germline CDR1 and CDR2: MGHRA and YSYEKL. V lost 4 bases, J lost 3 bases, and 12 bases lay in between. The study ran its PCR with 60 Vbeta and 13 Jbeta primers. Clones were sequenced by immunoSEQ multiplex PCR, and TCRdb holds only the in-frame ones, with some missing. The sample records about 140,000 clones, around 80% being singletons. Specimen: PBMCs. This sequence was found in a man aged 35-49 years in good health and CMV-seropositive. V is TRBV4-1 and J is TRBJ2-5, with TRBD2 as a possible D gene (6 bases). The CDR3 DNA reads as TGCGCCAGCAGCCTTTATCGCGGGAAAGAGACCCAGTACTTC. Translating it yields CASSLYRGKETQYF.